The next 3 T cell receptor beta chains were all read from a single sample in a study of blood T cell repertoires in COVID-19. Profiling relied on immunoSEQ multiplex PCR, and the TCRdb table lists in-frame clones only, not all of them. The sample includes fewer than 350,000 clones, about nine tenths seen only once; the top ten take approximately 5.2%. The specimen sequenced was PBMCs or T cells enriched from blood (not recorded which). These receptors all come from a man aged 55 to 69 who had recovered from COVID-19.

V and J are TRBV5-1 and TRBJ1-1; TRBD1 might be the D (5 bases). V dropped 3 bases and J dropped 4 bases, with 10 bases sitting between them. Per the germline V gene, CDR1 is SGHRS and CDR2 is YFSETQ. The CDR3 is made up of 13 amino acids. For the CDR3, the DNA is TGCGCCAGCAGCTCTAGGACAACCACTGAAGCTTTCTTT. Its translation: CASSSRTTTEAFF.

This clone showed up just a few times. The V and J genes are TRBV3-1 (or the pseudogene TRBV3-2) and TRBJ1-4; D ambiguous. Trimming took 1 base from V and 3 from J, leaving 6 bases between them. Germline assignment: CDR1 LGHDT and CDR2 YNNKEL (reference sequence). CDR3 length equals 14 residues. In DNA form, the CDR3 reads TGTGCCAGCAGCCAAGTATCCGCTAATGAAAAACTGTTTTTT. Translation: CASSQVSANEKLFF.

The chain combines TRBV19 with TRBJ2-1; 16 positions agree with TRBD2. From germline, CDR1 is LNHDA and CDR2 SQIVND (reference sequence). The V and J ends lost 4 bases and 6 bases, in that order; junction bases with no gene match: 9. There are 18 residues in the CDR3. The DNA of the CDR3 is TGTGCCAGTAGTACCTTGGGACTAGCGGGAGGGCACGCCAATGAGCAGTTCTTC. This codes for CASSTLGLAGGHANEQFF. Together with reference TRBV19 and TRBJ2-1, the CDR3 gives the full variable domain: DGGITQSPKYLFRKEGQNVTLSCEQNLNHDAMYWYRQDPGQGLRLIYYSQIVNDFQKGDIAEGYSVSREKKESFPLTVTSAQKNPTAFYLCASSTLGLAGGHANEQFFGPGTRLTVL.